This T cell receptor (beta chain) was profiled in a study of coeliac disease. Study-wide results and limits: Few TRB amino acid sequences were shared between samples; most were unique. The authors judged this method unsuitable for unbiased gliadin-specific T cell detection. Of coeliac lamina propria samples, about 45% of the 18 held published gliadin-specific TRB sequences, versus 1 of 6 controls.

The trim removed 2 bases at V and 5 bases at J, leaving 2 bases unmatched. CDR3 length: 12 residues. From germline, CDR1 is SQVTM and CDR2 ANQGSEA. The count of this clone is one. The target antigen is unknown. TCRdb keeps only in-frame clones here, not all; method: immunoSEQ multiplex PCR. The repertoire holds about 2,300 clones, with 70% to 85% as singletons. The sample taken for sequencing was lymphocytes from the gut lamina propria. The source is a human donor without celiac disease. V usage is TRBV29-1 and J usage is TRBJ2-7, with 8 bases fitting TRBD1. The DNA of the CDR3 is TGCAGCGTTGAACAACAGGGGGACGAGCAGTACTTC. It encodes CSVEQQGDEQYF.